Below, 29 T cell receptor beta chains from the same sample are listed, as sequenced in a study of blood T cells in healthy people across ages. A second roughly 7 to 11 cycle PCR used barcoded and J-beta primers. TCRdb reanalysed the 5' RACE reads using MiXCR and keeps one entry per CDR3 protein. The table lists 1.5 million to 2 million distinct CDR3 sequences, roughly two fifths of them singletons, with roughly 24% in the top ten. Material for sequencing was blood. The source of these receptors is a human donor in good health.

The chain has TRBV4-3 and TRBJ2-3, with TRBD2 as a possible D gene (6 bases). Germline values: CDR1 LGHNA, CDR2 YSLEER. V lost 0 bases to trimming and J lost 3 bases, with 16 bases between them. This CDR3 region has 17 residues. CDR3 loop: CASSQEAGKGSTDTQYF. The CDR3 region has the DNA TGCGCCAGCAGCCAAGAGGCGGGAAAAGGATCAACAGATACGCAGTATTTT.

This clonotype showed up just a few times. The chain couples TRBV20-1 to TRBJ2-5; no firm D call. V lost 2 bases to trimming and J lost 5 bases, with 18 bases between them. The length of the CDR3 is 15 residues. Looked up from germline, CDR1 is DFQATT and CDR2 is SNEGSKA (reference sequence). The CDR3 coding sequence is TGCAGTGCTAGAACGTCCGGACCCCTGGGGGAGACCCAGTACTTC. Residues: CSARTSGPLGETQYF.

The chain carries TRBV12-3 or TRBV12-4 and TRBJ2-5; 8 bases map to TRBD2. The J call is doubtful: the DNA matches TRBJ2-7 better. The CDR3 is 13 residues long. The chain's CDR3 is CASSFSGDREQYF. The DNA of the CDR3 is TGTGCCAGCAGTTTTAGCGGGGATCGCGAGCAGTACTTC.

This sequence joins TRBV6-2 or TRBV6-3 and TRBJ1-5, with D tentatively TRBD1 (5 bases). The V gene lost 2 bases and the J gene lost 1 base, with 12 bases spanning the gap. The CDR3 runs to 16 residues. Germline CDR1 reads MNHEY; CDR2 reads SVGEGT. In nucleotides, the CDR3 is TGTGCCAGCAGTTACGGGCAGGGACTAAGCAATCAGCCCCAGCATTTT. Protein product: CASSYGQGLSNQPQHF.

This rearrangement joins TRBV12-3 or TRBV12-4 to TRBJ2-4; unclear D gene. The V end was cut by 4 bases, the J end by 0 bases, with 4 bases between. CDR3 length: 13 residues. The CDR3 here is CASSSSAKNIQYF. In nucleotides, the CDR3 is TGTGCCAGCAGTTCTTCAGCCAAAAACATTCAGTACTTC.

The J gene is TRBJ1-5, the V gene TRBV6-6; D call uncertain. Looked up from germline, CDR1 is MNHNY and CDR2 is SVGAGI (reference sequence). There are 15 residues in the CDR3. V dropped 0 bases and J dropped 6 bases, with 12 bases sitting between them. CDR3 residues: CASSYSNGYGQPQHF. Written as DNA, the CDR3 is TGTGCCAGCAGTTACTCGAACGGATATGGTCAGCCCCAGCATTTT.

On this clonotype: One end of the junction does not line up with germline, which may come from a read error. The chain is built from TRBV4-3 and TRBJ2-1; D unresolved. Germline lookup yields CDR1 LGHNA and CDR2 YSLEER. There are 13 residues in the CDR3. CDR3 DNA: TGCGCCAGCAGCCAACTGCTCCTCAATAAGCAGTTCTTC. Translation: CASSQLLLNKQFF.

The genes are TRBV6-2 or TRBV6-3 and TRBJ2-1; D not resolved. There are 15 residues in the CDR3. Germline CDR1 is MNHEY and CDR2 is SVGEGT. With 1 base removed from V and 1 base from J, the gap between germline ends came to 8 bases. Here the CDR3 DNA reads TGTGCCAGCAGTTACTGGGAAAGGTCCTACAATGAGCAGTTCTTC. This sequence encodes CASSYWERSYNEQFF.

This clonotype was picked up a small number of times. The chain recombines TRBV11-3 with TRBJ1-3, with TRBD1 as a possible D gene (6 bases). Germline CDR1 SGHNT, CDR2 YENEEA. V lost 2 bases to trimming and J lost 2 bases, with 13 bases between them. This CDR3 has 16 residues. The CDR3 sequence is CASSLPGVPAGNTIYF. CDR3 nucleotides: TGTGCCAGCAGCTTACCAGGGGTGCCGGCTGGAAACACCATATATTTT.

V usage is TRBV27 and J usage is TRBJ1-2, with D possibly matching TRBD1 (6 bases). CDR1 MNHEY and CDR2 SMNVEV come from the germline V gene (reference sequence). Between the trimmed V and J ends, which lost 3 bases and 5 bases, there was a span of 13 bases. The CDR3 extends over 14 amino acids. As DNA, the CDR3 is TGTGCCAGCAGTTTTGGACAGATAGGGTATGGCTACACCTTC. It yields the protein CASSFGQIGYGYTF.

The chain has TRBV20-1 and TRBJ1-5; no firm D call. Germline CDR1 and CDR2: DFQATT and SNEGSKA (reference sequence). The CDR3 is 14 residues long. V lost 3 bases, J lost 1 base, and 10 bases lay in between. The CDR3 region has the DNA TGCAGTGCTAGCGAGGGAATGAGCAATCAGCCCCAGCATTTT. It translates to CSASEGMSNQPQHF.

In this sample, this clonotype turned up a few times. This rearrangement joins TRBV7-8 to TRBJ2-5; possibly TRBD1 for D (6 bases). TRBJ2-7 matches the DNA end more closely, so the J call is doubtful. CDR3 length: 17 amino acids. Germline lookup yields CDR1 SGHVS and CDR2 FQNEAQ. The CDR3 is CASSWKSGDIRSDEQYF. The CDR3 DNA follows: TGTGCCAGCAGCTGGAAATCAGGGGATATAAGATCTGACGAGCAGTACTTC.

This clonotype was detected a few times. CDR3 sequence reads: CATKATGDSGANVLTF. The CDR3 DNA reads TGTGCCACTAAAGCGACGGGGGATAGTGGGGCCAACGTCCTGACTTTC. The chain links TRBV10-3 to TRBJ2-6, with D tentatively TRBD2 (6 bases). The CDR3 spans 16 residues. Germline V gene lookup returns CDR1 ENHRY and CDR2 SYGVKD. The V end lost 10 bases, the J end lost 3 bases, and 19 bases lay between the germline ends.

The chain links TRBV19 to TRBJ2-7; D may match TRBD1 or TRBD2 (5 bases each). V shed 6 bases and J shed 0 bases, with 15 bases lying between them. Germline V CDR1 and CDR2: LNHDA, SQIVND (reference sequence). This CDR3 spans 15 amino acids. CDR3 DNA sequence: TGTGCCAGTAGAAGCCGGGACGGGAACTCCTACGAGCAGTACTTC. It yields the protein CASRSRDGNSYEQYF.

A few counts support this clonotype. The gene calls are TRBV6-2 or TRBV6-3 and TRBJ1-5; 7 nucleotides agree with TRBD1. Germline values: CDR1 MNHEY, CDR2 SVGEGT. The CDR3 spans 15 residues. The ends lost 4 bases at V and 6 bases at J; junction bases unmatched: 9. The CDR3 sequence is CASSSGKGAVQPQHF. The CDR3 nucleotides read TGTGCCAGCAGTTCTGGTAAGGGGGCCGTTCAGCCCCAGCATTTT.

The rearrangement joins TRBV2 to TRBJ2-7; D gene ambiguous. V lost 2 bases, J lost 0 bases, and 2 bases lay in between. This CDR3 has 12 amino acids. Germline V gene lookup returns CDR1 SNHLY and CDR2 FYNNEI. DNA of the CDR3: TGTGCCAGCAGTGAACCCTCCTACGAGCAGTACTTC. Translating it yields CASSEPSYEQYF.

Notes on this clonotype: A junction end diverges from the germline sequence, so it may reflect a read error. The rearrangement joins TRBV20-1 to TRBJ1-1, with a weak D call TRBD1 (5 bases). This CDR3 is built from 15 residues. CDR1 is DFQATT, CDR2 SNEGSKA, per germline (reference sequence). CDR3 nucleotide sequence: TGCAGTGCTAGTACGGGGGTGGGTAGGAACACTGAAGCTTGCTTT. Translating it yields CSASTGVGRNTEACF.

The CDR3 DNA is TGCGCCAGCAGCTTGGGGTCTAGCGGGTTTACCTACAATGAGCAGTTCTTC. Translating it yields CASSLGSSGFTYNEQFF. The chain links TRBV5-1 to TRBJ2-1; 8 bases are a match to TRBD2. Germline V lookup: CDR1 SGHRS, CDR2 YFSETQ. This CDR3 is 17 amino acids long. Trimming cost V 0 bases and J 2 bases; bases outside gene matches: 7.

This rearrangement joins TRBV11-2 to TRBJ2-7, with TRBD1 matching over 11 bases. The germline V gene encodes CDR1 SGHAT and CDR2 FQNNGV. The V and J ends lost 1 base and 3 bases, in that order; junction bases with no gene match: 5. The CDR3 covers 16 residues. The CDR3 sequence: CASSLGFGTGGYEQYF. The CDR3 DNA is TGTGCCAGCAGCTTAGGGTTTGGGACAGGGGGCTACGAGCAGTACTTC.

The J gene is TRBJ2-4, the V gene TRBV4-1; D perhaps matches TRBD1 (6 bases). The CDR3 is 18 residues long. V lost 4 bases to trimming and J lost 0 bases, with 19 bases between them. From germline, CDR1 is MGHRA and CDR2 YSYEKL. CDR3 residues: CASSLDSARARAKNIQYF. DNA of the CDR3: TGCGCCAGCAGCCTGGACAGCGCCAGGGCCCGAGCCAAAAACATTCAGTACTTC.

This clonotype has ten or more counts. The genes are TRBV12-5 and TRBJ2-1; 10 bases are shared with TRBD2. The J segment lost 3 bases and the V segment lost 3 bases, leaving 8 bases of the junction unmatched. The CDR3 is 17 amino acids. The V gene's germline CDR1 is LGHNT and CDR2 FRNRAP. CDR3 DNA: TGTGCTAGTGGTTTCACCCTAGCGGGGGCCAGCTACAATGAGCAGTTCTTC. This encodes CASGFTLAGASYNEQFF.

The chain combines TRBV5-1 with TRBJ2-1, with D tentatively TRBD2 (6 bases). The CDR3 contains 14 residues. V dropped 4 bases and J dropped 8 bases, with 16 bases sitting between them. Germline CDR1 SGHRS, CDR2 YFSETQ. Written as DNA, the CDR3 is TGCGCCAGCAGCAAACAACTAGCTAGGGATGAGCAGTTCTTC. It yields the protein CASSKQLARDEQFF.

This clonotype occurred many times. This rearrangement joins TRBV29-1 to TRBJ2-7, with D perhaps assigned TRBD1 or TRBD2 (6 bases each). Deletions cut 3 bases from V and 3 bases from J, with 12 bases between. The CDR3 totals 13 residues. The germline gives CDR1 SQVTM, CDR2 ANQGSEA. The CDR3 DNA reads as TGCAGCGTTGATACCGGGGGCGGCTACGAGCAGTACTTC. This gives the protein CSVDTGGGYEQYF.

This clonotype occurred a few times. A much larger clone lies one base from this, so it may be a read error. The chain is built from TRBV20-1 and TRBJ2-5; tentative D call: TRBD2 (6 bases). Germline V gives CDR1 DFQATT, CDR2 SNEGSKA (reference sequence). The CDR3 covers 11 residues. The V and J ends lost 6 bases and 9 bases respectively, with 14 bases between them. CDR3 residues: CSASSGEAQYF. CDR3 nucleotide sequence: TGCAGTGCCTCCTCGGGGGAGGCCCAGTACTTC.

The chain employs TRBV12-3 or TRBV12-4 and TRBJ2-6; D ambiguous. CDR3 length: 16 amino acids. The V end lost 4 bases, the J end lost 4 bases, and 14 bases lay between the germline ends. The CDR3 here is CASSYYRSRGANVLTF. The CDR3 DNA follows: TGTGCCAGCAGTTATTATAGGTCGAGAGGGGCCAACGTCCTGACTTTC.

With regard to this clonotype: At one end, the junction sequence differs from germline, possibly due to a read error. The gene calls are TRBV4-3 and TRBJ1-1, with a weak D call TRBD1 (5 bases). Per germline, CDR1 LGHNA and CDR2 YSLEER. The CDR3 spans 13 residues. The CDR3 nucleotides are TGCGCCATCAGCCAAGCAAGGGGTAGGGAAGCTTTCTTT. It is translated as CAISQARGREAFF.

This clonotype was counted a few times. This chain uses TRBV29-1 with TRBJ2-7; D is possibly TRBD1 or TRBD2 (6 bases each). CDR3 length: 12 amino acids. Trimming cost V 6 bases and J 7 bases, with 16 bases left between them. CDR1 is SQVTM, CDR2 ANQGSEA, per germline. The CDR3 nucleotides are TGCAGCGTGAGGTGGGGGGCGCGAGAGCAGTACTTC. It encodes CSVRWGAREQYF.

This clonotype has only a few counts. The chain recombines TRBV7-8 with TRBJ2-1; 13 nucleotides agree with TRBD2. In germline, CDR1 is SGHVS, CDR2 FQNEAQ. V was pared by 7 bases and J by 7 bases, with 16 bases of the junction left unmatched. The CDR3 runs 18 residues. The CDR3 DNA is TGTGCCAGCAACCCCGAACTAGCGGGGGGGGAAACACGGAATGAGCAGTTCTTC. Protein sequence: CASNPELAGGETRNEQFF.

The chain carries TRBV9 and TRBJ2-1; TRBD1 or TRBD2 may be the D gene (5 bases each). Trimming took 0 bases from V and 9 from J, leaving 13 bases between them. The CDR3 loop spans 14 amino acids. Germline V gives CDR1 SGDLS, CDR2 YYNGEE. Here the CDR3 DNA reads TGTGCCAGCAGCGTAGAAGTGGGGGATGGTGAGCAGTTCTTC. This encodes CASSVEVGDGEQFF.